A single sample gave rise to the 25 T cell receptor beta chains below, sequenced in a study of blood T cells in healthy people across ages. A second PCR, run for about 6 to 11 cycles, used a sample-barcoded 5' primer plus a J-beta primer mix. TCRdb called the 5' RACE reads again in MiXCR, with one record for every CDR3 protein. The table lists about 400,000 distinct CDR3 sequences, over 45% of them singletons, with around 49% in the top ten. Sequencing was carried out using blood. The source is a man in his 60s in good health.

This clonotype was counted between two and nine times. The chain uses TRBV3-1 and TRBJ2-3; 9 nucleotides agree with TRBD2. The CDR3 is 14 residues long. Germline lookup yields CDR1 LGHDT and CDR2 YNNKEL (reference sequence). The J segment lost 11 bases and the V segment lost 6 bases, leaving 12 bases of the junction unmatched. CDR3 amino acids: CASSPSGIHFVQYF. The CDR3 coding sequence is TGTGCCAGCAGTCCTAGCGGGATCCACTTTGTGCAGTATTTT.

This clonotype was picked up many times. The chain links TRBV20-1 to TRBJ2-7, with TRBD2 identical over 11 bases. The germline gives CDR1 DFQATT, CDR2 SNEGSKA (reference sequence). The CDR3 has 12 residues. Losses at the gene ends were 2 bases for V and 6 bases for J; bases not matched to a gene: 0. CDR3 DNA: TGCAGTGCTAGACTAGCGGGAGGCGAGCAGTACTTC. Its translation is CSARLAGGEQYF.

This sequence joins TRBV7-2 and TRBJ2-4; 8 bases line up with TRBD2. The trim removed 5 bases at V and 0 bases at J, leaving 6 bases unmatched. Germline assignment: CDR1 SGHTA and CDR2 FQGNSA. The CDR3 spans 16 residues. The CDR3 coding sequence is TGTGCCAGCAGCCCTACTAGCGGCTTAGCCAAAAACATTCAGTACTTC. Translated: CASSPTSGLAKNIQYF. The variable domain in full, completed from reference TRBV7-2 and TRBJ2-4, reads GAGVSQSPSNKVTEKGKDVELRCDPISGHTALYWYRQSLGQGLEFLIYFQGNSAPDKSGLPSDRFSAERTGGSVSTLTIQRTQQEDSAVYLCASSPTSGLAKNIQYFGAGTRLSVL.

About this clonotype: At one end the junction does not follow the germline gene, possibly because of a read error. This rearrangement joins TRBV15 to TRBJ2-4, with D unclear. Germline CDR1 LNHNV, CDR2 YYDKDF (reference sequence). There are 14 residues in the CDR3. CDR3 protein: CATGRVSGPDQQYF. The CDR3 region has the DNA TGCGCCACCGGCAGAGTATCTGGACCGGACCAGCAGTACTTC.

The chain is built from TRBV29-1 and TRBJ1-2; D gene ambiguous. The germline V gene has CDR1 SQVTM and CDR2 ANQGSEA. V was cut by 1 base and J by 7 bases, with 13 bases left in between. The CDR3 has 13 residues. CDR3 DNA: TGCAGCGTTGAAGCGGGGTCTGCGGTTGGCTACACCTTC. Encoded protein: CSVEAGSAVGYTF.

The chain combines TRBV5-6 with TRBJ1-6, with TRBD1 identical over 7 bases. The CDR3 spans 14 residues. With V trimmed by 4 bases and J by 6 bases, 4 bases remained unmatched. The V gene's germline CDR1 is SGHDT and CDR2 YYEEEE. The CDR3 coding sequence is TGTGCCAGCAGCCCGACAGGGTCTAATTCACCCCTCCACTTT. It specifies CASSPTGSNSPLHF.

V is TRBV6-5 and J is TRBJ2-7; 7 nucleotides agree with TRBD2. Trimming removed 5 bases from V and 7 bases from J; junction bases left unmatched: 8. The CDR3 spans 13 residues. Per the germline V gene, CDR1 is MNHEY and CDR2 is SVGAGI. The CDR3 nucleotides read TGTGCCAGCAGTGACGGGGGGAATCGGGAGCAGTACTTC. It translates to CASSDGGNREQYF.

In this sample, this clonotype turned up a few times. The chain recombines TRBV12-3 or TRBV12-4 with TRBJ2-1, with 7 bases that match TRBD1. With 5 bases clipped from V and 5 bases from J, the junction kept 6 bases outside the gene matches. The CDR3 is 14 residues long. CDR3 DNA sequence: TGTGCCAGCAGTCCCTGGACAGGCCACAATGAGCAGTTCTTC. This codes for CASSPWTGHNEQFF.

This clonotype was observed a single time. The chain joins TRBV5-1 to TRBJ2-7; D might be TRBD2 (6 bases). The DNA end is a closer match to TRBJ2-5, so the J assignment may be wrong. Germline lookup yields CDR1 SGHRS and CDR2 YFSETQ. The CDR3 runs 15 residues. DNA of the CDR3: TGCGCCAGCAGCCCCTCAGGCGGGATCCAAGAGACCCAGTACTTC. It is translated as CASSPSGGIQETQYF.

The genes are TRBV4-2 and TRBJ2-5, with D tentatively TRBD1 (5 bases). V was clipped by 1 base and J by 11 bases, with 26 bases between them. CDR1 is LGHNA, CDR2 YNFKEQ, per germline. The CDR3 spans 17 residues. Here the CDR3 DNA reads TGTGCCAGCAGCCAAGTTGAATGGGGCCACTCCTACAATGAGCAGTACTTC. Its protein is CASSQVEWGHSYNEQYF.

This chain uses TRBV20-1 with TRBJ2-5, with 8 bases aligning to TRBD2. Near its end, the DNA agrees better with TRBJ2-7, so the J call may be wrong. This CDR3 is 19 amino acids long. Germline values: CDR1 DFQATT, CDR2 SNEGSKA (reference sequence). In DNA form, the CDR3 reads TGCAGTGCTAGAGTCCCCCCTAGGGGGACTAGAGCCAACTTTGGCGAGCAGTACTTC. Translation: CSARVPPRGTRANFGEQYF.

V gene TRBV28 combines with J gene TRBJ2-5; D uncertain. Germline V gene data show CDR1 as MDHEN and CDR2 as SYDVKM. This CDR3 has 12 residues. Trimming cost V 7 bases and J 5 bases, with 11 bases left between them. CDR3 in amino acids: CASIDTRETQYF. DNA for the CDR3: TGTGCCAGCATTGACACGCGGGAGACCCAGTACTTC.

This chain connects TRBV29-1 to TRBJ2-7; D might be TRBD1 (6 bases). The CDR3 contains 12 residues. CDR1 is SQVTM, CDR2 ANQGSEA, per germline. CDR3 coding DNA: TGCATCTTACGGGACACTTCCTACGAGCAGTACTTC. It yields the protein CILRDTSYEQYF.

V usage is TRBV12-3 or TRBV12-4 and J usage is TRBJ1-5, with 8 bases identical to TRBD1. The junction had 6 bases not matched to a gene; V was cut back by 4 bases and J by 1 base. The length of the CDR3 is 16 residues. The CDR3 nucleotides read TGTGCCAGCAGTTATGCAGGGGGCGGAAGCAATCAGCCCCAGCATTTT. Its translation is CASSYAGGGSNQPQHF.

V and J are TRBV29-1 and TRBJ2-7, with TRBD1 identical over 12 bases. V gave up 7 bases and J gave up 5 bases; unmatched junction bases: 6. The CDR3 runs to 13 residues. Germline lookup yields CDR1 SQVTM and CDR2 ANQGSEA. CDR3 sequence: CSGTGTGGDEQYF. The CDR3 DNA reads TGCAGCGGGACCGGGACAGGGGGCGACGAGCAGTACTTC.

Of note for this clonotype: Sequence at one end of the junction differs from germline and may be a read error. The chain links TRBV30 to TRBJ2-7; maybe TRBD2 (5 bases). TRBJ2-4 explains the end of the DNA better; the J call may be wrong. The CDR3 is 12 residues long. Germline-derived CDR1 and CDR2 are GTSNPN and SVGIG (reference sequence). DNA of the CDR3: TGTGCCGGGAGTGAGTTGGGAAACATTCAGTACTTC. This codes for CAGSELGNIQYF.

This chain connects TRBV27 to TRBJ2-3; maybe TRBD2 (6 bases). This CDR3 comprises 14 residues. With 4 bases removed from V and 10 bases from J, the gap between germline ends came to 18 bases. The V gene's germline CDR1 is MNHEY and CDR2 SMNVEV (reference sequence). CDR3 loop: CASSSPGTLWAQYF. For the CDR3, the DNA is TGTGCCAGCAGTTCACCCGGGACTTTATGGGCGCAGTATTTT.

CDR3 loop: CSAARGFRYGYTF. The CDR3 DNA sequence: TGCAGTGCCGCGCGCGGCTTTCGCTATGGCTACACCTTC. The chain joins TRBV20-1 to TRBJ1-2; D call uncertain. V dropped 6 bases and J dropped 4 bases, with 15 bases sitting between them. Germline loops: CDR1 DFQATT, CDR2 SNEGSKA (reference sequence). CDR3 length: 13 amino acids.

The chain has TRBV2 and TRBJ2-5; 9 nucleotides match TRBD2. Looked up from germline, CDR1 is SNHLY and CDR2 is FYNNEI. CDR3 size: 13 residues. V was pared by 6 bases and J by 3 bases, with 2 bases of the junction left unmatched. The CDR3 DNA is TGTGCCAGCAGCTCTAGCGGGGAAGAGACCCAGTACTTC. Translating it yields CASSSSGEETQYF.

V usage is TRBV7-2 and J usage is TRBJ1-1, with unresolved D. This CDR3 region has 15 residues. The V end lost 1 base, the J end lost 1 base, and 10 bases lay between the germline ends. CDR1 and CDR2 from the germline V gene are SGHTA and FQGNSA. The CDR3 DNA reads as TGTGCCAGCAGCTTAGGACGGAGCCCGAACACTGAAGCTTTCTTT. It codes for CASSLGRSPNTEAFF.

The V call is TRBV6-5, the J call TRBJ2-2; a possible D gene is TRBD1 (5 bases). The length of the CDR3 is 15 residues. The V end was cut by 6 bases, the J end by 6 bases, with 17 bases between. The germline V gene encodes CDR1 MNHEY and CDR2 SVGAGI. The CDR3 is CASRAQGIGAGELFF. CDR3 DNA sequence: TGTGCCAGCAGGGCTCAGGGTATAGGTGCCGGGGAGCTGTTTTTT.

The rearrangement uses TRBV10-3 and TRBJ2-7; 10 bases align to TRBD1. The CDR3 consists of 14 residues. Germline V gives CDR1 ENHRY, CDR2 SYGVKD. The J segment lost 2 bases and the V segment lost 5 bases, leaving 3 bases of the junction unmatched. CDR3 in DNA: TGTGCCATCAGTCCAGACAGGGGGCCCTACGAGCAGTACTTC. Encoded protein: CAISPDRGPYEQYF.

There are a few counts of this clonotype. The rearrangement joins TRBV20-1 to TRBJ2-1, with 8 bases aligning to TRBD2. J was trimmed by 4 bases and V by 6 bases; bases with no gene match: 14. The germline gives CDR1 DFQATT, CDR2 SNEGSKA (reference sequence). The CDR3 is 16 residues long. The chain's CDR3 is CSAFRGLAGPYNEQFF. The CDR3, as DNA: TGCAGTGCGTTTCGAGGACTAGCCGGCCCTTACAATGAGCAGTTCTTC.

DNA for the CDR3: TGTGCCAGCAGGTCGGCCTACGAGCAGTACTTC. Amino acid sequence: CASRSAYEQYF. The J gene is TRBJ2-7, the V gene TRBV28, with D uncertain. The CDR3 extends over 11 amino acids. V shed 6 bases and J shed 2 bases, with 5 bases lying between them. Germline assignment: CDR1 MDHEN and CDR2 SYDVKM. The whole variable domain, remainder taken from reference TRBV28 and TRBJ2-7, is DVKVTQSSRYLVKRTGEKVFLECVQDMDHENMFWYRQDPGLGLRLIYFSYDVKMKEKGDIPEGYSVSREKKERFSLILESASTNQTSMYLCASRSAYEQYFGPGTRLTVT.

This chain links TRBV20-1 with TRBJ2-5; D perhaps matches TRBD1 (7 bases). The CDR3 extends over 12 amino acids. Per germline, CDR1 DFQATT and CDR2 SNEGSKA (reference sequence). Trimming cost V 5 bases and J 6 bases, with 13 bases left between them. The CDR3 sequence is CSAARGVQTQYF. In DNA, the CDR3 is TGCAGTGCTGCCAGGGGGGTCCAGACCCAGTACTTC.